These T cell receptor beta chains were read from a single sample in a study of cytomegalovirus exposure and HLA in healthy donors. The method was immunoSEQ multiplex PCR; TCRdb's version includes in-frame clones alone and lacks a portion of them. The table includes some 120,000 clones, roughly three fifths detected once. Source material: PBMCs. The receptors come from a woman aged 40 to 50 in good health and CMV-seropositive. CDR3s include the opening cysteine and the closing phenylalanine or tryptophan. Each record gives: CDR3 length, V gene, D gene, clone size, J gene, CDR3 protein, CDR3 DNA. D genes are given only for firm matches. Size is stated for part of the rows, as once, few or many counts, or as a class when the clone is expanded.

len: 14; v_gene: TRBV5-4; d_gene: .; abundance: .; j_gene: TRBJ2-3; CDR3aa: CASSQTSTTDTQYF; CDR3nt: TGTGCCAGCAGCCAGACTAGTACCACAGATACGCAGTATTTT
len: 15; v_gene: TRBV7-9; d_gene: TRBD2; abundance: .; j_gene: TRBJ2-3; CDR3aa: CASSLTSGYTDTQYF; CDR3nt: TGTGCCAGCAGCTTAACTAGCGGTTACACAGATACGCAGTATTTT
len: 12; v_gene: TRBV29-1; d_gene: .; abundance: .; j_gene: TRBJ2-5; CDR3aa: CSAPGYSETQYF; CDR3nt: TGCAGCGCGCCGGGGTACTCGGAGACCCAGTACTTC
len: 12; v_gene: TRBV28; d_gene: .; abundance: once; j_gene: TRBJ2-7; CDR3aa: CASSSLEGEQYF; CDR3nt: TGTGCCAGCAGTTCCCTAGAGGGCGAGCAGTACTTC
len: 18; v_gene: TRBV9; d_gene: TRBD2; abundance: .; j_gene: TRBJ2-5; CDR3aa: CASSVATGLAGGRETQYF; CDR3nt: TGTGCCAGCAGCGTAGCTACTGGGCTAGCGGGAGGAAGGGAGACCCAGTACTTC
len: 15; v_gene: TRBV19; d_gene: TRBD1; abundance: few; j_gene: TRBJ2-7; CDR3aa: CASSPGTGVTYEQYF; CDR3nt: TGTGCCAGTAGTCCCGGGACAGGGGTTACCTACGAGCAGTACTTC
len: 14; v_gene: TRBV4-1; d_gene: .; abundance: .; j_gene: TRBJ2-2; CDR3aa: CASSWGEATGELFF; CDR3nt: TGCGCCAGCAGCTGGGGGGAGGCCACCGGGGAGCTGTTTTTT
len: 15; v_gene: TRBV10-3; d_gene: .; abundance: .; j_gene: TRBJ1-2; CDR3aa: CAISELQGGLYGYTF; CDR3nt: TGTGCCATCAGTGAATTACAGGGCGGCCTCTATGGCTACACCTTC
len: 11; v_gene: TRBV2; d_gene: .; abundance: .; j_gene: TRBJ1-1; CDR3aa: CASILPLEAFF; CDR3nt: TGTGCCAGCATCCTACCTCTAGAAGCTTTCTTT
len: 13; v_gene: TRBV5-1; d_gene: .; abundance: few; j_gene: TRBJ2-7; CDR3aa: CASSLGTGREQYF; CDR3nt: TGCGCCAGCAGCTTGGGCACAGGGCGCGAGCAGTACTTC
len: 16; v_gene: TRBV5-1; d_gene: TRBD2; abundance: .; j_gene: TRBJ2-1; CDR3aa: CASSLVLAGGQNEQFF; CDR3nt: TGCGCCAGCAGCTTGGTTTTAGCGGGAGGGCAGAATGAGCAGTTCTTC
len: 14; v_gene: TRBV4-2; d_gene: TRBD1; abundance: .; j_gene: TRBJ2-7; CDR3aa: CASSQAGGTDEQYF; CDR3nt: TGTGCCAGCAGCCAAGCAGGGGGCACGGACGAGCAGTACTTC
len: 15; v_gene: TRBV4-1; d_gene: .; abundance: .; j_gene: TRBJ2-1; CDR3aa: CASSQEAGWYNEQFF; CDR3nt: TGCGCCAGCAGCCAAGAGGCGGGATGGTACAATGAGCAGTTCTTC
len: 16; v_gene: TRBV4-3; d_gene: TRBD1; abundance: few; j_gene: TRBJ1-2; CDR3aa: CASSQEGTGADYGYTF; CDR3nt: TGCGCCAGCAGCCAAGAGGGAACAGGGGCAGACTATGGCTACACCTTC
len: 17; v_gene: TRBV4-3; d_gene: .; abundance: .; j_gene: TRBJ2-2; CDR3aa: CASSQARQGRDTGELFF; CDR3nt: TGCGCCAGCAGCCAAGCCCGACAGGGGAGGGACACCGGGGAGCTGTTTTTT
len: 16; v_gene: TRBV27; d_gene: TRBD2; abundance: .; j_gene: TRBJ2-7; CDR3aa: CASSFPGTSGFYEQYF; CDR3nt: TGTGCCAGCAGTTTCCCTGGGACTAGCGGATTCTACGAGCAGTACTTC
len: 14; v_gene: TRBV5-1; d_gene: .; abundance: .; j_gene: TRBJ2-1; CDR3aa: CASSSSTEANEQFF; CDR3nt: TGCGCCAGCAGCTCCTCGACAGAAGCCAATGAGCAGTTCTTC
len: 14; v_gene: TRBV6-6; d_gene: .; abundance: .; j_gene: TRBJ2-7; CDR3aa: CASSYLFPTYEQYF; CDR3nt: TGTGCCAGCAGTTACCTATTCCCTACCTACGAGCAGTACTTC
len: 16; v_gene: TRBV10-2; d_gene: TRBD2; abundance: .; j_gene: TRBJ2-7; CDR3aa: CASSSRTSGDTYEQYF; CDR3nt: TGCGCCAGCAGTAGCCGGACTAGCGGGGACACCTACGAGCAGTACTTC